Listed below are T cell receptor beta chains from one sample, sequenced in a study of T cells expressing NK-cell markers. TCRdb reworked the 5' RACE reads into one entry per CDR3 protein, no DNA. Here the sample table reports 150,000 or so distinct CDR3 sequences. Sequencing was done on a sample of blood T cells: a sorted CD56 or NKG2C T cell subset, CD4+ or CD8+ T cells, or bulk PBMC T cells (not recorded which). These receptor sequences come from a woman aged 45 to 65 in good health. Both conserved end residues are part of each CDR3.

TRBV24-1,TRBJ2-1,CATSESRTINEQFF
TRBV5-8,TRBJ1-5,CASFGRTERDQPQHF
TRBV4-2,TRBJ2-1,CASSQELAGYLYNEQFF
TRBV6-1,TRBJ2-7,CASGHRGRPYEQYF
TRBV27,TRBJ2-1,CASSLSALRRQFF
TRBV29-1,TRBJ1-1,CSVYIIGTDPPAAAFF
TRBV3-1,TRBJ1-1,CASSQDRRAETEAFF
TRBV24-1,TRBJ2-3,CATRGVSTDTQYF
TRBV7-6,TRBJ2-3,CASSLELAGETDTQYF
TRBV7-9,TRBJ2-5,CASSLVTGTETQYF
TRBV9,TRBJ2-3,CASRGGNTQYF
TRBV24-1,TRBJ2-1,CATSDFSLAGGRDEQFF
TRBV4-1,TRBJ2-3,CASSHRDRASDTQYF
TRBV12-5,TRBJ2-5,CASGLVVPETQYF
TRBV4-1,TRBJ2-1,CASSPGWSAYNEQFF
TRBV20-1,TRBJ1-1,CSAPSVGTEAFF
TRBV29-1,TRBJ1-5,CSATTQNQPQHF
TRBV6-5,TRBJ1-6,CASSANRGNSPLHF
TRBV29-1,TRBJ2-1,CSVEDGRRERPEQFF
TRBV4-1,TRBJ2-1,CASSQDSSPYNEQFF
TRBV10-2,TRBJ2-7,CASSESPYEQYF
TRBV6-1,TRBJ2-1,CASSERTGEVNEQFF
TRBV12-3/TRBV12-4,TRBJ2-3,CASSSWTGGGADTQYF
TRBV7-8,TRBJ1-5,CASSKDRGGNQPQHF
TRBV29-1,TRBJ2-1,CSVALDPGIEQFF
TRBV28,TRBJ2-1,CASRTRTSGNEQFF
TRBV3-1,TRBJ2-7,CASSQHGLAGRYEQYF
TRBV5-1,TRBJ2-1,CASSSPPLNEQFF
TRBV7-2,TRBJ2-3,CASSSSFSGPNTDTQYF
TRBV27,TRBJ2-3,CASSFGRARTDTQYF
TRBV14,TRBJ1-2,CASSHSRTANYGYTF
TRBV5-1,TRBJ1-2,CASSLGGEDIDLSNYGYTF
TRBV12-3/TRBV12-4,TRBJ1-3,CASGRASSGNTIYF
TRBV20-1,TRBJ1-1,CSAKGGTEAFF
TRBV11-2,TRBJ2-3,CASSLVSTTDTQYF
TRBV13,TRBJ2-7,CASKGQGYEQYF
TRBV20-1,TRBJ2-1,CSARPYQGDTAGAYNEQFF